The 15 T cell receptor beta chains in this list originate from one sample, sequenced in a study of T-cell reconstitution after alpha-beta-depleted transplantation in children. Unique molecular identifiers were used in preparing the TCRbeta library. A single record per CDR3 protein comes from TCRdb applying MiXCR to the PCR reads. The data show some 550,000 distinct CDR3 sequences, with around 16% seen just once and less than 4% held by the top ten. The sequencing used PBMCs from the stem cell graft donor, collected from the stem cell graft. The receptor source for this set is a human donor who donated a stem cell graft to a child with acute lymphoblastic leukemia.

The chain recombines TRBV9 with TRBJ2-7; D may be TRBD1 (5 bases). Germline CDR1 SGDLS, CDR2 YYNGEE. This CDR3 contains 12 residues. V lost 5 bases and J 3 bases, leaving 9 bases between the germline ends. CDR3 sequence (DNA): TGTGCCAGCAGTAATACAGGCTACGAGCAGTACTTC. It yields the protein CASSNTGYEQYF.

Only a few counts were recorded for this clonotype. This chain links TRBV14 with TRBJ2-1; 12 nucleotides match TRBD2. The CDR3 sequence is 17 residues long. With 0 bases clipped from V and 7 bases from J, the junction kept 7 bases outside the gene matches. The germline gives CDR1 SGHDN, CDR2 FVKESK. CDR3 sequence reads: CASSQDTTSGRVNEQFF. The CDR3 DNA sequence: TGTGCCAGCAGCCAAGATACGACTAGCGGGAGAGTGAATGAGCAGTTCTTC.

This clonotype appeared a few times. The gene calls are TRBV9 and TRBJ2-3, with a weak D call TRBD2 (6 bases). Between the trimmed V and J ends, which lost 0 bases and 4 bases, there was a span of 12 bases. CDR1 is SGDLS and CDR2 is YYNGEE in the germline V gene. There are 15 residues in the CDR3. CDR3 residues: CASSVGGMGSDTQYF. The CDR3 bases are TGTGCCAGCAGCGTAGGCGGGATGGGATCAGATACGCAGTATTTT.

This clonotype was seen ten or more times. The chain's CDR3 is CASKQPGPYEQYF. DNA for the CDR3: TGTGCCAGCAAGCAGCCAGGGCCCTACGAGCAGTACTTC. The chain combines TRBV12-3 or TRBV12-4 with TRBJ2-7, with TRBD1 as a possible D gene (5 bases). The germline V and J ends were trimmed by 7 bases and 2 bases, with 12 bases remaining between them. This CDR3 is 13 amino acids long.

V usage is TRBV29-1 and J usage is TRBJ1-2; 10 nucleotides agree with TRBD1. This CDR3 region has 17 residues. CDR1 and CDR2 from the germline V gene are SQVTM and ANQGSEA. Trimming took 7 bases from V and 2 from J; bases not matched to a gene: 16. In nucleotides, the CDR3 is TGCAGCGCTTGGCACAGGGACAGGGGTCCCCCGAACTATGGCTACACCTTC. It is translated as CSAWHRDRGPPNYGYTF.

This clonotype was observed at least ten times. The CDR3 protein is CASSESGSGNTIYF. For the CDR3, the DNA is TGTGCCAGCAGTGAATCCGGATCTGGAAACACCATATATTTT. The V call is TRBV25-1, the J call TRBJ1-3; no definite D call. This CDR3 is 14 amino acids long. CDR1 and CDR2 (germline): MGHDK, SYGVNS. V was pared by 1 base and J by 1 base, with 5 bases between.

A few counts support this clonotype. The V call is TRBV4-2, the J call TRBJ2-6, with D perhaps matching TRBD1 (6 bases). The CDR3 length is 16 residues. The germline gives CDR1 LGHNA, CDR2 YNFKEQ. V lost 3 bases, J lost 0 bases, and 9 bases lay in between. In DNA, the CDR3 is TGTGCCAGCAGCCACGAGGGGGACTCTGGGGCCAACGTCCTGACTTTC. This sequence encodes CASSHEGDSGANVLTF.

The rearrangement joins TRBV2 to TRBJ2-3; 7 nucleotides line up with TRBD2. Germline V CDR1 and CDR2: SNHLY, FYNNEI. Losses at the gene ends were 8 bases for V and 1 base for J; bases not matched to a gene: 9. CDR3 length equals 15 residues. The CDR3 sequence: CASLLGTSGTDTQYF. The DNA for the CDR3 is TGTGCCAGCTTATTGGGTACTAGCGGCACAGATACGCAGTATTTT.

The rearrangement uses TRBV7-8 and TRBJ1-4; TRBD1 might be the D (5 bases). V lost 0 bases, J lost 11 bases, and 16 bases lay in between. Germline V gives CDR1 SGHVS, CDR2 FQNEAQ. The CDR3 totals 15 residues. Written as DNA, the CDR3 is TGTGCCAGCAGCTTAGCTCTCACCTCGGGGCGGAAACTGTTTTTT. Amino acids: CASSLALTSGRKLFF.

This sequence joins TRBV20-1 and TRBJ2-5, with D unresolved. CDR1 and CDR2 from the germline V gene are DFQATT and SNEGSKA (reference sequence). There are 13 residues in the CDR3. V lost 0 bases, J lost 7 bases, and 12 bases lay in between. The CDR3: CSARDMGRRTQYF. For the CDR3, the DNA is TGCAGTGCTAGAGATATGGGCAGGAGGACCCAGTACTTC.

V usage is TRBV5-1 and J usage is TRBJ2-1, with 7 nucleotides matching TRBD2. The CDR3 is 15 residues long. Unmatched junction bases numbered 8, after V lost 5 bases and J lost 3 bases. Germline V CDR1 and CDR2: SGHRS, YFSETQ. CDR3 residues: CASSSGGGFYNEQFF. The CDR3 bases are TGCGCCAGCAGTTCGGGAGGCGGGTTCTACAATGAGCAGTTCTTC. The entire variable domain, with the rest obtained from reference TRBV5-1 and TRBJ2-1, is as follows: KAGVTQTPRYLIKTRGQQVTLSCSPISGHRSVSWYQQTPGQGLQFLFEYFSETQRNKGNFPGRFSGRQFSNSRSEMNVSTLELGDSALYLCASSSGGGFYNEQFFGPGTRLTVL.

This clonotype was counted only a few times. This rearrangement joins TRBV5-5 to TRBJ2-5; 7 bases agree with TRBD2. Germline V lookup: CDR1 SGHKS, CDR2 YYEKEE (reference sequence). This CDR3 has 18 residues. V lost 0 bases, J lost 1 base, and 12 bases stayed unmatched. The CDR3 DNA sequence: TGTGCCAGCAGCTTGGTATCTAGCGGAAAGAAGTTCCAAGAGACCCAGTACTTC. It translates to CASSLVSSGKKFQETQYF.

This clonotype was observed a handful of times. The chain combines TRBV25-1 with TRBJ1-1; D not certain. V was clipped by 4 bases and J by 11 bases, with 14 bases between them. This CDR3 has 12 amino acids. Looked up from germline, CDR1 is MGHDK and CDR2 is SYGVNS. The CDR3 DNA sequence: TGTGCCAGCAGTGGAGGGTCCCCCTGGGCTTTCTTT. This gives the protein CASSGGSPWAFF.

This clonotype was picked up a small number of times. The chain couples TRBV29-1 to TRBJ1-3; D call uncertain. This CDR3 contains 15 residues. Per germline, CDR1 SQVTM and CDR2 ANQGSEA. The germline V and J ends were trimmed by 4 bases and 0 bases, with 13 bases remaining between them. This CDR3 is CSVGSYRSSGNTIYF. The CDR3 DNA is TGCAGCGTTGGGAGCTATAGGAGCTCTGGAAACACCATATATTTT.

The V gene is TRBV15, the J gene TRBJ1-3, with 10 bases that match TRBD1. Looked up from germline, CDR1 is LNHNV and CDR2 is YYDKDF (reference sequence). J lost 3 bases, V lost 3 bases, and 2 bases had no gene match. CDR3 length equals 15 residues. CDR3 protein: CATSRRTGGGNTIYF. In DNA form, the CDR3 reads TGTGCCACCAGCAGGCGGACAGGGGGTGGAAACACCATATATTTT. Combining the CDR3 with reference TRBV15 and TRBJ1-3 gives the whole variable domain DAMVIQNPRYQVTQFGKPVTLSCSQTLNHNVMYWYQQKSSQAPKLLFHYYDKDFNNEADTPDNFQSRRPNTSFCFLDIRSPGLGDTAMYLCATSRRTGGGNTIYFGEGSWLTVV.